Below, 31 T cell receptor beta chains from the same sample are listed, as sequenced in a study of shared clonotypes between healthy human individuals. The data were produced by immunoSEQ multiplex PCR, yet TCRdb's version contains in-frame clones alone and is incomplete. The table records some 1.5 million clones, under 99% of them present only once. Sample: naive CD4+ T cells sorted from blood. Documented subset: CD45RA+ positively selected. These receptors were taken from a man between 25 and 39 years old in good health.

The table lists this clone with a few counts. This rearrangement joins TRBV6-1 to TRBJ2-3, with a possible D match to TRBD1 (5 bases). Germline V lookup: CDR1 MNHNS, CDR2 SASEGT. The CDR3 loop spans 12 amino acids. V dropped 6 bases and J dropped 2 bases, with 6 bases sitting between them. The CDR3 DNA reads TGTGCCAGCAGGACAGACACAGATACGCAGTATTTT. It translates to CASRTDTDTQYF.

The genes are TRBV4-3 and TRBJ2-1; D perhaps matches TRBD2 (6 bases). Germline CDR1 and CDR2: LGHNA and YSLEER. Trimming removed 1 base from V and 7 bases from J, with 20 bases in between. This CDR3 contains 17 residues. The chain's CDR3 is CASSQAPRGSGGNEQFF. In DNA, the CDR3 is TGCGCCAGCAGCCAAGCGCCTCGGGGGAGCGGAGGGAATGAGCAGTTCTTC.

The V gene is TRBV6-5, the J gene TRBJ2-5; D might be TRBD1 or TRBD2, each matching 7 bases. V was clipped by 1 base and J by 5 bases, with 14 bases between them. The CDR3 has 15 amino acids. Germline V gives CDR1 MNHEY, CDR2 SVGAGI. The CDR3 is CASSYWQGGRETQYF. The DNA of the CDR3 is TGTGCCAGCAGTTACTGGCAGGGGGGGCGGGAGACCCAGTACTTC.

The chain employs TRBV11-3 and TRBJ2-1; 8 bases map to TRBD2. The J segment lost 3 bases and the V segment lost 5 bases, leaving 9 bases of the junction unmatched. This CDR3 is 16 amino acids long. Germline V lookup: CDR1 SGHNT, CDR2 YENEEA. The DNA of the CDR3 is TGTGCCAGCAGCCAGGGAGGGCTAGCGGGCTACAATGAGCAGTTCTTC. This gives the protein CASSQGGLAGYNEQFF.

The rearrangement links TRBV9 to TRBJ2-3; D is uncertain. CDR1 and CDR2 from the germline V gene are SGDLS and YYNGEE. V lost 0 bases and J lost 2, with 10 bases in between. This CDR3 has 15 residues. CDR3 sequence: CASSVDSPSTDTQYF. CDR3 DNA sequence: TGTGCCAGCAGCGTAGATAGCCCCTCCACAGATACGCAGTATTTT. The full variable domain, its missing parts supplied by reference TRBV9 and TRBJ2-3, is DSGVTQTPKHLITATGQRVTLRCSPRSGDLSVYWYQQSLDQGLQFLIQYYNGEERAKGNILERFSAQQFPDLHSELNLSSLELGDSALYFCASSVDSPSTDTQYFGPGTRLTVL.

The rearrangement joins TRBV5-8 to TRBJ2-2; a weak D match, TRBD1 (5 bases). V lost 4 bases to trimming and J lost 6 bases, with 13 bases between them. The CDR3 is 14 amino acids. Germline V gene data show CDR1 as SGHTS and CDR2 as YDEGEE. Here the CDR3 DNA reads TGTGCCAGCAGCCTCCAGGGTTTTCCCGGGGAGCTGTTTTTT. Its protein is CASSLQGFPGELFF. Full variable domain (rest looked up from reference TRBV5-8 and TRBJ2-2): EAGVTQSPTHLIKTRGQQATLRCSPISGHTSVYWYQQALGLGLQFLLWYDEGEERNRGNFPPRFSGRQFPNYSSELNVNALELEDSALYLCASSLQGFPGELFFGEGSRLTVL.

The rearrangement joins TRBV7-9 to TRBJ1-4; TRBD1 matches 9 bases. The V segment lost 5 bases and the J segment 6 bases; nucleotides outside the gene matches: 7. The germline V gene encodes CDR1 SEHNR and CDR2 FQNEAQ (reference sequence). The length of the CDR3 is 15 residues. The CDR3 reads CASSVDRGTYEKLFF. As DNA, the CDR3 is TGTGCCAGCAGCGTTGACAGGGGGACTTATGAAAAACTGTTTTTT.

CDR3 coding DNA: TGTGCCAGCACCTCCGCGCGTCTAATCACCAATGAGCAGTTCTTC. The encoded protein is CASTSARLITNEQFF. This rearrangement joins TRBV28 to TRBJ2-1; D not resolved. V was shortened by 7 bases and J by 6 bases, with 19 bases between the two germline ends. Germline V gives CDR1 MDHEN, CDR2 SYDVKM. The CDR3 spans 15 residues.

The gene calls are TRBV9 and TRBJ1-1; tentatively, D is TRBD1 (6 bases). This CDR3 spans 15 amino acids. Germline lookup yields CDR1 SGDLS and CDR2 YYNGEE. The V end was cut by 0 bases, the J end by 1 base, with 10 bases between. CDR3 residues: CASSVVGTTNTEAFF. The CDR3 DNA is TGTGCCAGCAGCGTAGTTGGGACAACGAACACTGAAGCTTTCTTT.

The gene calls are TRBV2 and TRBJ2-3, with 7 bases lining up with TRBD1. Trimming at V came to 7 bases and at J to 4 bases, leaving 11 bases not matched to a gene. CDR1 is SNHLY and CDR2 is FYNNEI in the germline V gene. This CDR3 comprises 15 residues. CDR3 amino acids: CASIRDRDEADTQYF. DNA for the CDR3: TGTGCCAGCATCAGAGACAGGGACGAAGCAGATACGCAGTATTTT.

The gene calls are TRBV28 and TRBJ2-7; weak D call: TRBD2 (5 bases). V was clipped by 7 bases and J by 1 base, with 8 bases between them. CDR1 is MDHEN, CDR2 SYDVKM, per germline. The CDR3 contains 12 residues. The DNA of the CDR3 is TGTGCCAGCACGGGGTGGTCCTACGAGCAGTACTTC. This encodes CASTGWSYEQYF.

The chain combines TRBV6-1 with TRBJ1-5; unclear D gene. The CDR3 length is 18 residues. The germline V gene encodes CDR1 MNHNS and CDR2 SASEGT. The V end was cut by 2 bases, the J end by 0 bases, with 17 bases between. Written as DNA, the CDR3 is TGTGCCAGCAGTGAAACAGCGTCAAGTGGTTATAGCAATCAGCCCCAGCATTTT. Translating gives CASSETASSGYSNQPQHF.

This chain joins TRBV7-9 and TRBJ1-2; D might be TRBD1 (6 bases). The germline gives CDR1 SEHNR, CDR2 FQNEAQ (reference sequence). CDR3 length: 13 amino acids. V shed 5 bases and J shed 7 bases, with 14 bases lying between them. CDR3 in amino acids: CASSQDSTGGYTF. CDR3 DNA: TGTGCCAGCAGCCAGGACAGCACCGGTGGCTACACCTTC. Using reference TRBV7-9 and TRBJ1-2 for the parts outside the CDR3, the full variable domain is DTGVSQNPRHKITKRGQNVTFRCDPISEHNRLYWYRQTLGQGPEFLTYFQNEAQLEKSRLLSDRFSAERPKGSFSTLEIQRTEQGDSAMYLCASSQDSTGGYTFGSGTRLTVV.

V gene TRBV6-5 combines with J gene TRBJ2-2, with D possibly being TRBD1 (6 bases). CDR1 and CDR2 (germline): MNHEY, SVGAGI. The CDR3 sequence is 15 residues long. Trimming pared 1 base from V and 2 bases from J, leaving 8 bases between. The CDR3 nucleotides are TGTGCCAGCAGTTACTGGGACACTAACACCGGGGAGCTGTTTTTT. This sequence encodes CASSYWDTNTGELFF.

The chain recombines TRBV28 with TRBJ2-5, with D possibly matching TRBD2 (6 bases). The CDR3 runs 12 residues. Germline-derived CDR1 and CDR2 are MDHEN and SYDVKM. V was trimmed by 7 bases and J by 5 bases, leaving 11 bases between them. In DNA, the CDR3 is TGTGCCAGCACCTCTAGCGCGGAGACCCAGTACTTC. This gives the protein CASTSSAETQYF.

With regard to this clone: This CDR3 is also generated by other DNA sequences in the sample. This chain joins TRBV14 and TRBJ2-1, with D unresolved. Trimming left V 1 base short and J 8 bases short, with 3 bases between. This CDR3 has 11 amino acids. The germline V gene has CDR1 SGHDN and CDR2 FVKESK. The CDR3 nucleotides read TGTGCCAGCAGCCAAGCGTATGAGCAGTTCTTC. Protein sequence: CASSQAYEQFF.

The CDR3 nucleotides read TGTGCCAGTAGTATCGGGACACTCAATCAGCCCCAGCATTTT. It specifies CASSIGTLNQPQHF. The rearrangement uses TRBV19 and TRBJ1-5; D is perhaps TRBD1 (6 bases). The germline CDR1 and CDR2 sequences are LNHDA and SQIVND (reference sequence). V shed 3 bases and J shed 3 bases, with 9 bases lying between them. The CDR3 is made up of 14 amino acids. Based on the CDR3 plus reference TRBV19 and TRBJ1-5, the full variable domain is DGGITQSPKYLFRKEGQNVTLSCEQNLNHDAMYWYRQDPGQGLRLIYYSQIVNDFQKGDIAEGYSVSREKKESFPLTVTSAQKNPTAFYLCASSIGTLNQPQHFGDGTRLSIL.

The J gene is TRBJ2-3, the V gene TRBV5-1; 15 bases map to TRBD2. Trimming took 4 bases from V and 4 from J; bases not matched to a gene: 7. CDR1 SGHRS and CDR2 YFSETQ come from the germline V gene. The CDR3 has 17 amino acids. CDR3: CASSAGLAGGPPDTQYF. The CDR3 DNA sequence: TGCGCCAGCAGCGCCGGACTAGCGGGAGGGCCCCCAGATACGCAGTATTTT.

This clone was seen just once. Within the sample, other DNA sequences also encode this same CDR3. The chain joins TRBV2 to TRBJ1-1; D remains unclear. This CDR3 has 13 residues. Germline V gene sequence: CDR1 SNHLY, CDR2 FYNNEI. Trimming left V 3 bases short and J 0 bases short, with 5 bases between. The CDR3 here is CASSEDLNTEAFF. CDR3 nucleotides: TGTGCCAGCAGTGAGGACCTGAACACTGAAGCTTTCTTT.

This chain links TRBV7-8 with TRBJ2-7, with 8 bases lining up with TRBD1. V was pared by 6 bases and J by 0 bases, with 7 bases of the junction left unmatched. Germline CDR1 is SGHVS and CDR2 is FQNEAQ. The CDR3 is made up of 15 amino acids. CDR3: CASRGAGGASYEQYF. The CDR3 nucleotides are TGTGCCAGCAGAGGGGCAGGGGGCGCCTCCTACGAGCAGTACTTC.

V usage is TRBV7-3 and J usage is TRBJ2-1; D possibly corresponds to TRBD2 (5 bases). The CDR3 is 14 residues long. V gave up 2 bases and J gave up 7 bases, with 12 bases separating them. Germline lookup yields CDR1 SGHTA and CDR2 FQGTGA. The CDR3: CASSLGRGRNEQFF. The CDR3 nucleotides read TGTGCCAGCAGCTTAGGCCGGGGTAGGAATGAGCAGTTCTTC.

This rearrangement joins TRBV27 to TRBJ2-1; D perhaps matches TRBD2 (5 bases). This CDR3 has 14 residues. The germline V gene encodes CDR1 MNHEY and CDR2 SMNVEV (reference sequence). Deletions cut 7 bases from V and 2 bases from J, with 12 bases between. The CDR3 DNA reads as TGTGCCAGCACACTTGCGGGTCCCTACAATGAGCAGTTCTTC. Translated: CASTLAGPYNEQFF.

The chain combines TRBV6-6 with TRBJ2-1; TRBD2 matches 10 bases. Germline V gene sequence: CDR1 MNHNY, CDR2 SVGAGI (reference sequence). This CDR3 is built from 15 residues. V trimming: 6 bases; J trimming: 7 bases; junction bases outside the gene matches: 9. CDR3 DNA: TGTGCCAGCAGCTCCCGAGCGGGAGGGGGGAATGAGCAGTTCTTC. Translating gives CASSSRAGGGNEQFF.

The V gene is TRBV9, the J gene TRBJ2-3; 11 nucleotides agree with TRBD1. The J segment lost 4 bases and the V segment lost 4 bases, leaving 11 bases of the junction unmatched. Per germline, CDR1 SGDLS and CDR2 YYNGEE. The CDR3 is 17 amino acids. DNA of the CDR3: TGTGCCAGCAGCCCAGAGTCGGGGGACAGGGGGGCAGATACGCAGTATTTT. Its protein product is CASSPESGDRGADTQYF.

The rearrangement joins TRBV7-2 to TRBJ1-5; D call uncertain. The CDR3 is made up of 14 amino acids. The germline gives CDR1 SGHTA, CDR2 FQGNSA. Trimming shortened V by 1 base and J by 3 bases, and 7 bases separated the two germline ends. CDR3 region: CASSLDSINQPQHF. CDR3 coding DNA: TGTGCCAGCAGCTTAGACAGCATCAATCAGCCCCAGCATTTT. Full variable domain (outside the CDR3, taken from reference TRBV7-2 and TRBJ1-5): GAGVSQSPSNKVTEKGKDVELRCDPISGHTALYWYRQSLGQGLEFLIYFQGNSAPDKSGLPSDRFSAERTGGSVSTLTIQRTQQEDSAVYLCASSLDSINQPQHFGDGTRLSIL.

The chain uses TRBV7-8 and TRBJ2-1; TRBD2 matches 7 bases. Unmatched junction bases numbered 8, after V lost 1 base and J lost 8 bases. The CDR3 runs 15 residues. Germline V gives CDR1 SGHVS, CDR2 FQNEAQ. This CDR3 is CASSLVGGRSHEQFF. The CDR3 DNA reads TGTGCCAGCAGCTTAGTTGGCGGGAGATCGCATGAGCAGTTCTTC.

The chain employs TRBV27 and TRBJ2-4, with 7 nucleotides matching TRBD2. V trimming: 5 bases; J trimming: 0 bases; junction bases outside the gene matches: 7. The CDR3 is 16 amino acids. Germline V gene sequence: CDR1 MNHEY, CDR2 SMNVEV (reference sequence). The CDR3 protein is CASSRSGISAKNIQYF. CDR3 DNA sequence: TGTGCCAGCAGTCGAAGCGGGATTTCAGCCAAAAACATTCAGTACTTC.

The chain combines TRBV5-6 with TRBJ2-5; D is uncertain. Germline loops: CDR1 SGHDT, CDR2 YYEEEE. CDR3 length equals 14 residues. V was clipped by 4 bases and J by 1 base, with 11 bases between them. In DNA, the CDR3 is TGTGCCAGCAGCCCCGATCCGCCCCAAGAGACCCAGTACTTC. Protein: CASSPDPPQETQYF.

CDR3 in DNA: TGTGCCAGCAGCAAAGAATCCTCCAACAACAGGGGGCGCTCGGAGACCCAGTACTTC. Protein: CASSKESSNNRGRSETQYF. The chain couples TRBV21-1 to TRBJ2-5; TRBD1 is taken as the D call from the table, unchecked against the DNA. TRBV21-1 is described as a pseudogene. This CDR3 has 19 amino acids.

The CDR3 here is CASSDGFPYEQYF. CDR3 nucleotide sequence: TGTGCCAGCAGTGACGGGTTCCCCTACGAGCAGTACTTC. The chain carries TRBV28 and TRBJ2-7; D ambiguous. This CDR3 contains 13 residues. Trimming left V 5 bases short and J 2 bases short, with 10 bases between. The germline V gene encodes CDR1 MDHEN and CDR2 SYDVKM.

The V gene is TRBV5-4, the J gene TRBJ2-1, with 9 bases aligning to TRBD2. Germline V CDR1 and CDR2: SGHNT, YYREEE (reference sequence). The CDR3 sequence is 17 residues long. V shed 4 bases and J 4 bases; nucleotides not matched to a gene: 12. CDR3 protein: CASSLSVRLADYNEQFF. CDR3 DNA: TGTGCCAGCAGCCTCTCCGTGCGACTAGCGGATTACAATGAGCAGTTCTTC.